This T cell receptor (beta chain) was observed in a study of T-cell memory formation after mild COVID-19. A word on this clonotype: Its antigen is currently unknown.

Findings of the study overall: While clones contracting from day 15 to 85 were balanced between CD4 and CD8, later expanders leaned CD4+.

TCRdb re-analysed the 5' RACE reads in MiXCR, keeping a single row per CDR3 protein. The sample has roughly 300,000 distinct CDR3 sequences; 16% are singletons. This sequence originates from a man younger than 30 who had mild COVID-19 (a few samples of this study predate the infection). Cell type and time point are not known. Material for sequencing was PBMCs or a T cell subset sorted from them (not recorded which).

This CDR3 is CASSRQVPEEYSPLHF. The CDR3 bases are TGTGCCAGCAGTCGACAGGTTCCCGAAGAATATTCACCCCTCCACTTT. This chain uses TRBV6-6 with TRBJ1-6, with a tentative D call TRBD1 (6 bases). V was shortened by 5 bases and J by 8 bases, with 19 bases between the two germline ends. The germline V gene has CDR1 MNHNY and CDR2 SVGAGI (reference sequence). The CDR3 has 16 residues.